These 6 T cell receptor beta chains were sequenced from one sample in a study of beta chain features in type 1 diabetes. Antigens for these TCRs are unknown. General study points: Moderate yet significant TCRB CDR3 shortening was seen in Type 1 diabetes patients in all four CD4+ subsets.

Expressed TCRB transcripts were sequenced, since all the RNA that had been isolated was reverse transcribed. The assay was immunoSEQ multiplex PCR, and TCRdb's table has in-frame clones only and misses some. This sample has 60,000 to 75,000 clones; around 49% occur once, and the top ten carry 0.65% to 0.75%. Specimen: central memory CD4+ T cells from blood. The source is a man aged 30 to 39 with type 1 diabetes.

This clone showed up just a few times. V and J are TRBV2 and TRBJ1-2, with D tentatively TRBD1 (5 bases). The CDR3 spans 14 residues. V lost 3 bases to trimming and J lost 3 bases, with 11 bases between them. CDR1 is SNHLY, CDR2 FYNNEI, per germline. The CDR3 protein is CASSERQGDYGYTF. In DNA, the CDR3 is TGTGCCAGCAGTGAGCGCCAGGGCGACTATGGCTACACCTTC.

The V call is TRBV10-3, the J call TRBJ2-3, with TRBD2 matching 14 bases. The CDR3 covers 18 residues. CDR1 and CDR2 (germline): ENHRY, SYGVKD. V shed 4 bases and J 5 bases; nucleotides not matched to a gene: 11. CDR3 sequence reads: CAISGGPGLAGAGDTQYF. The DNA for the CDR3 is TGTGCCATCAGTGGAGGCCCGGGACTAGCGGGAGCGGGAGATACGCAGTATTTT.

This clone has a handful of counts. Other DNA sequences within the sample encode an identical CDR3. The J gene is TRBJ1-1, the V gene TRBV2, with a tentative D call TRBD1 (6 bases). Looked up from germline, CDR1 is SNHLY and CDR2 is FYNNEI. V gave up 5 bases and J gave up 5 bases, with 6 bases separating them. The CDR3 runs 11 residues. The CDR3 protein is CASSTGTEAFF. The CDR3 DNA follows: TGTGCCAGCAGTACAGGGACTGAAGCTTTCTTT.

This clone was seen more than once but under ten times. V and J are TRBV6-5 and TRBJ1-5; 8 positions agree with TRBD1. With V trimmed by 7 bases and J by 8 bases, 4 bases remained unmatched. The CDR3 extends over 12 amino acids. Germline V gene sequence: CDR1 MNHEY, CDR2 SVGAGI. The CDR3 bases are TGTGCCAGCAAGACAGGGGACGAGCCCCAGCATTTT. Protein: CASKTGDEPQHF.

The chain links TRBV7-2 to TRBJ2-5; no reliable D call. V was clipped by 5 bases and J by 3 bases, with 10 bases between them. The CDR3 runs 13 residues. CDR1 is SGHTA, CDR2 FQGNSA, per germline. The CDR3 DNA is TGTGCCAGCAGCCCTCGGGTTGAAGAGACCCAGTACTTC. Its protein product is CASSPRVEETQYF.

V and J are TRBV4-2 and TRBJ2-2; TRBD1 aligns across 7 bases. This CDR3 has 13 residues. Trimming cost V 2 bases and J 6 bases; bases outside gene matches: 0. Germline assignment: CDR1 LGHNA and CDR2 YNFKEQ. The CDR3: CASSQTGAGELFF. CDR3 in DNA: TGTGCCAGCAGCCAAACAGGGGCCGGGGAGCTGTTTTTT.